The 25 T cell receptor beta chains reported below all come from one sample, sequenced in a study of blood T cell repertoires in COVID-19 (dated by TCRdb to 2018 to 2021). Library preparation was by the immunoSEQ multiplex PCR assay. TCRdb took this table from immuneACCESS and kept in-frame rearrangements with V and J called. Such tables lack part of the clones; where checked against another copy, unresolved V genes explain under half of the gap, and the rest is unexplained. A total of roughly 200,000 clones appear in this sample, around 91% of them only once. The top ten constitute 0.62% of the sample. The sequenced sample was peripheral blood. These receptors came from a man between 50 and 59 years old with acute or convalescent COVID-19.

This rearrangement joins TRBV19 to TRBJ2-2, with 9 bases that match TRBD1. Germline V CDR1 and CDR2: LNHDA, SQIVND (reference sequence). The CDR3 has 19 amino acids. The V and J ends lost 4 bases and 7 bases, in that order; junction bases with no gene match: 19. The CDR3 DNA is TGTGCCAGTAGTACCCTCCGGGACAGGGTTGGTGTTGTAGGCGGGGAGCTGTTTTTT. Its translation is CASSTLRDRVGVVGGELFF.

This clone was seen more than once but under ten times. This chain uses TRBV7-2 with TRBJ2-7; TRBD2 matches at 7 bases. In germline, CDR1 is SGHTA, CDR2 FQGNSA. This CDR3 is 14 amino acids long. V was clipped by 10 bases and J by 2 bases; unmatched bases: 11. CDR3 residues: CANGGLAVPYEQYF. The CDR3 region has the DNA TGTGCCAACGGCGGGCTAGCGGTTCCCTACGAGCAGTACTTC.

The sample holds one count of this clone. The chain couples TRBV30 to TRBJ2-2; 10 bases fit TRBD1. The CDR3 length is 21 residues. V was pared by 0 bases and J by 5 bases, with 21 bases of the junction left unmatched. The V gene's germline CDR1 is GTSNPN and CDR2 SVGIG (reference sequence). The CDR3 region has the DNA TGTGCCTGGAGTGTCGGGACAGGGGTCCGTTTAGGGTTAATGTTGACCGGGGAGCTGTTTTTT. Its protein product is CAWSVGTGVRLGLMLTGELFF.

The CDR3 loop reads CASSLRQNNQPQHF. CDR3 sequence (DNA): TGTGCCAGCAGTCTACGACAGAACAATCAGCCCCAGCATTTT. The genes are TRBV28 and TRBJ1-5; perhaps TRBD1 as D (5 bases). Germline CDR1 reads MDHEN; CDR2 reads SYDVKM. This CDR3 is built from 14 residues. The V end lost 5 bases, the J end lost 3 bases, and 11 bases lay between the germline ends.

This chain links TRBV7-9 with TRBJ1-2; TRBD1 matches 8 bases. This CDR3 has 14 amino acids. The V segment lost 1 base and the J segment 8 bases; nucleotides outside the gene matches: 6. Germline V gene sequence: CDR1 SEHNR, CDR2 FQNEAQ (reference sequence). CDR3 in amino acids: CASSLVAGGYGYTF. CDR3 DNA sequence: TGTGCCAGCAGCTTAGTGGCAGGGGGCTACGGCTACACCTTC.

The rearrangement uses TRBV28 and TRBJ1-5, with TRBD1 as a possible D gene (6 bases). The CDR3 covers 15 residues. V lost 5 bases and J lost 5, with 16 bases in between. Germline CDR1 reads MDHEN; CDR2 reads SYDVKM. CDR3 nucleotides: TGTGCCAGCAGTACGATACGGGGGGCGGATCAGCCCCAGCATTTT. Translation gives CASSTIRGADQPQHF.

CDR3 sequence (DNA): TGCGCCAGCAGCCTGGACTTTAGCAATCAGCCCCAGCATTTT. This encodes CASSLDFSNQPQHF. The chain uses TRBV4-1 and TRBJ1-5; D ambiguous. Germline lookup yields CDR1 MGHRA and CDR2 YSYEKL. The CDR3 sequence is 14 residues long. The V end lost 4 bases, the J end lost 0 bases, and 7 bases lay between the germline ends.

Worth noting for this clone: Additional DNA sequences in this sample encode the identical CDR3. This chain uses TRBV5-1 with TRBJ2-2; D uncertain. V shed 0 bases and J shed 1 base, with 4 bases lying between them. Germline V gene lookup returns CDR1 SGHRS and CDR2 YFSETQ. This CDR3 spans 14 amino acids. The DNA for the CDR3 is TGCGCCAGCAGCTTGGGGCAGAACACCGGGGAGCTGTTTTTT. Its translation: CASSLGQNTGELFF.

This chain connects TRBV6-2 or TRBV6-3 to TRBJ2-3, with D uncertain. The V end lost 0 bases, the J end lost 1 base, and 11 bases lay between the germline ends. The germline V gene has CDR1 MNHEY and CDR2 SVGEGT. The CDR3 spans 16 residues. CDR3 protein: CASSYSTFLGTDTQYF. CDR3 nucleotides: TGTGCCAGCAGTTACTCGACTTTTCTAGGCACAGATACGCAGTATTTT.

This clone appeared a few times. The rearrangement uses TRBV7-9 and TRBJ1-2; D is perhaps TRBD1 (6 bases). The V gene's germline CDR1 is SEHNR and CDR2 FQNEAQ (reference sequence). The CDR3 has 14 amino acids. V lost 5 bases to trimming and J lost 3 bases, with 13 bases between them. The CDR3 sequence: CASSPKGEDYGYTF. As DNA, the CDR3 is TGTGCCAGCAGCCCAAAGGGGGAAGACTATGGCTACACCTTC.

The chain couples TRBV19 to TRBJ2-7; 8 bases map to TRBD1. Germline values: CDR1 LNHDA, CDR2 SQIVND (reference sequence). Unmatched junction bases numbered 9, after V lost 4 bases and J lost 4 bases. This CDR3 comprises 15 residues. The CDR3 is CASSTLGTGFYEQYF. Here the CDR3 DNA reads TGTGCCAGTAGTACCCTCGGGACAGGATTTTACGAGCAGTACTTC.

The chain uses TRBV4-1 and TRBJ2-3; weak D call: TRBD2 (6 bases). Trimming shortened V by 1 base and J by 4 bases, and 18 bases separated the two germline ends. CDR1 is MGHRA, CDR2 YSYEKL, per germline. This CDR3 is built from 17 residues. Written as DNA, the CDR3 is TGCGCCAGCAGCCAAGCCGGGAGACATCTTAAGGCAGATACGCAGTATTTT. It translates to CASSQAGRHLKADTQYF.

This chain links TRBV3-1 (or the pseudogene TRBV3-2) with TRBJ2-1, with a weak D call TRBD2 (6 bases). Germline CDR1 reads LGHDT; CDR2 reads YNNKEL (reference sequence). The CDR3 has 16 residues. V was cut by 4 bases and J by 0 bases, with 13 bases left in between. The CDR3 bases are TGTGCCAGCAGCCGAGTCGGCGGGATCTCCTACAATGAGCAGTTCTTC. Its protein is CASSRVGGISYNEQFF.

The chain carries TRBV24-1 and TRBJ2-1; TRBD2 aligns across 11 bases. CDR3 size: 14 residues. CDR1 is KGHDR and CDR2 is SFDVKD in the germline V gene. V lost 3 bases to trimming and J lost 12 bases; unmatched junction nucleotides: 6. Here the CDR3 DNA reads TGTGCCACCAGTGATCTAGGGACTAGCGGCACGCAGTTCTTC. Amino acids: CATSDLGTSGTQFF.

The rearrangement links TRBV7-9 to TRBJ1-6; maybe TRBD1 (6 bases). CDR3 size: 15 residues. The V gene lost 5 bases and the J gene lost 7 bases, with 15 bases spanning the gap. Germline V lookup: CDR1 SEHNR, CDR2 FQNEAQ (reference sequence). The CDR3: CASSPRNTGNSPLHF. In DNA, the CDR3 is TGTGCCAGCAGCCCACGTAATACAGGGAATTCACCCCTCCACTTT.

The rearrangement uses TRBV10-3 and TRBJ2-1; TRBD2 matches at 14 bases. Germline-derived CDR1 and CDR2 are ENHRY and SYGVKD. V dropped 9 bases and J dropped 8; count of bases not matched to a gene: 6. This CDR3 spans 14 amino acids. CDR3 nucleotide sequence: TGTGCCATTGCCCCGGGACTAGCGGGAGATGAGCAGTTCTTC. This sequence encodes CAIAPGLAGDEQFF.

With regard to this clone: At the DNA level, this CDR3 is encoded by other sequences in the same sample as well. The rearrangement links TRBV7-6 to TRBJ2-5; 8 bases are a match to TRBD1. CDR1 and CDR2 from the germline V gene are SGHVS and FNYEAQ. Germline trimming cut 1 base from V and 4 bases from J; bases unmatched to any gene: 8. There are 16 residues in the CDR3. CDR3 protein: CASSLVGLDRGETQYF. The CDR3 DNA reads TGTGCCAGCAGCTTAGTGGGCCTCGACAGGGGAGAGACCCAGTACTTC.

This clone appeared a single time. The chain combines TRBV11-2 with TRBJ2-1; 9 bases agree with TRBD2. The CDR3 runs to 16 residues. With V trimmed by 1 base and J by 6 bases, 7 bases remained unmatched. The V gene's germline CDR1 is SGHAT and CDR2 FQNNGV. The CDR3 reads CASSLVGAGGLNEQFF. In nucleotides, the CDR3 is TGTGCCAGCAGCTTAGTGGGAGCGGGGGGACTCAATGAGCAGTTCTTC.

Worth noting for this clone: One junction end disagrees with the germline gene, perhaps due to a read error. V and J are TRBV7-7 and TRBJ2-5; TRBD2 agrees at 9 bases. The germline V gene encodes CDR1 SSHAT and CDR2 FNYEAQ (reference sequence). This CDR3 is built from 16 residues. The CDR3 loop is CASSPFGGGAGETQYF. DNA of the CDR3: TGTGCTAGCAGCCCCTTTGGCGGGGGGGCGGGAGAGACCCAGTACTTC.

The chain recombines TRBV9 with TRBJ2-3, with D possibly matching TRBD2 (6 bases). V was trimmed by 0 bases and J by 1 base, leaving 15 bases between them. The CDR3 totals 17 residues. CDR1 and CDR2 from the germline V gene are SGDLS and YYNGEE. Written as DNA, the CDR3 is TGTGCCAGCAGCGTAGGTACCGGGACTCAAGGCACAGATACGCAGTATTTT. This gives the protein CASSVGTGTQGTDTQYF.

The chain joins TRBV30 to TRBJ2-3; D is perhaps TRBD2 (7 bases). The length of the CDR3 is 15 residues. The germline V and J ends were trimmed by 6 bases and 2 bases, with 18 bases remaining between them. The V gene's germline CDR1 is GTSNPN and CDR2 SVGIG (reference sequence). CDR3 region: CACWTAGTNTDTQYF. CDR3 nucleotides: TGTGCCTGCTGGACAGCCGGGACTAACACAGATACGCAGTATTTT.

CDR3 amino acids: CASSPWTGEGGYTF. The CDR3 nucleotides read TGTGCCAGCAGCCCATGGACAGGAGAGGGTGGCTACACCTTC. V is TRBV3-1 (or the pseudogene TRBV3-2) and J is TRBJ1-2; 7 bases agree with TRBD1. This CDR3 region has 14 residues. Trimming at V came to 4 bases and at J to 7 bases, leaving 9 bases not matched to a gene. Germline V gene sequence: CDR1 LGHDT, CDR2 YNNKEL (reference sequence).

This rearrangement joins TRBV15 to TRBJ2-5; possible D gene TRBD2, 6 bases. CDR1 and CDR2 from the germline V gene are LNHNV and YYDKDF (reference sequence). V lost 8 bases, J lost 1 base, and 14 bases lay in between. The CDR3 consists of 14 residues. The DNA of the CDR3 is TGTGCCACCGTCCCGGGGGAATCCCAAGAGACCCAGTACTTC. Its translation is CATVPGESQETQYF.

This chain links TRBV30 with TRBJ2-7, with 11 bases that match TRBD2. The CDR3 totals 14 residues. The germline V gene has CDR1 GTSNPN and CDR2 SVGIG (reference sequence). Germline trimming cut 3 bases from V and 4 bases from J; bases unmatched to any gene: 5. The CDR3 loop is CAWSPGLADYEQYF. CDR3 DNA sequence: TGTGCCTGGAGCCCGGGACTAGCGGATTACGAGCAGTACTTC. Using reference TRBV30 and TRBJ2-7 for the parts outside the CDR3, the full variable domain is SQTIHQWPATLVQPVGSPLSLECTVEGTSNPNLYWYRQAAGRGLQLLFYSVGIGQISSEVPQNLSASRPQDRQFILSSKKLLLSDSGFYLCAWSPGLADYEQYFGPGTRLTVT.

The chain employs TRBV19 and TRBJ2-2; tentative D call: TRBD2 (6 bases). In germline, CDR1 is LNHDA, CDR2 SQIVND (reference sequence). The CDR3 runs to 13 residues. V gave up 8 bases and J gave up 0 bases, with 7 bases separating them. CDR3 region: CASWTTNTGELFF. The CDR3 coding sequence is TGTGCCAGTTGGACTACGAACACCGGGGAGCTGTTTTTT.